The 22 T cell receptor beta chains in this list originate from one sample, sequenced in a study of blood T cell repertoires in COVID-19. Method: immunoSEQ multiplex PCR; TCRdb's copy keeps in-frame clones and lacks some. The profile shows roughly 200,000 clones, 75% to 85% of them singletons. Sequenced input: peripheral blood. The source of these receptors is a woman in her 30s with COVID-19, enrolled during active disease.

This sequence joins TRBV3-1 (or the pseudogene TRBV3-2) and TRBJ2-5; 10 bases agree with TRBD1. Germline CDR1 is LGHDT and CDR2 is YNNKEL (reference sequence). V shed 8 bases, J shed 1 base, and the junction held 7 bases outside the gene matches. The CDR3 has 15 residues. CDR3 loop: CASVWGQGFQETQYF. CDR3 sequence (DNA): TGTGCCAGCGTATGGGGACAGGGGTTCCAAGAGACCCAGTACTTC.

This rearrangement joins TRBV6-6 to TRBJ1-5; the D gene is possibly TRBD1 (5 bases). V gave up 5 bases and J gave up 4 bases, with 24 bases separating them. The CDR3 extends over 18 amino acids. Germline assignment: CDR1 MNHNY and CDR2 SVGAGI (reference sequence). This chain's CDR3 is CASSPVGRDGAGNQPQHF. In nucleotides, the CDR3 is TGTGCCAGCAGTCCCGTCGGCAGGGACGGTGCGGGGAATCAGCCCCAGCATTTT.

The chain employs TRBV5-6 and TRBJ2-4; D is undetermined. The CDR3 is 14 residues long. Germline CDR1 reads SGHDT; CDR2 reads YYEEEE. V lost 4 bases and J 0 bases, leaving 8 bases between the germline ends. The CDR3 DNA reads TGTGCCAGCAGCATCCCTTTAGCCAAAAACATTCAGTACTTC. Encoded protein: CASSIPLAKNIQYF.

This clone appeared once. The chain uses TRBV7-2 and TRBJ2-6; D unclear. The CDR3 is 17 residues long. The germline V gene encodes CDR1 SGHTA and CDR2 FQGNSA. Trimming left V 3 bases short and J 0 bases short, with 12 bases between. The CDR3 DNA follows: TGTGCCAGCAGCTTCGAGTTGTCCATCTCTGGGGCCAACGTCCTGACTTTC. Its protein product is CASSFELSISGANVLTF.

The CDR3 reads CASSIRSSGANVLTF. CDR3 DNA: TGTGCCAGTAGTATAAGGAGTTCTGGGGCCAACGTCCTGACTTTC. The chain is built from TRBV19 and TRBJ2-6; no reliable D call. Between the trimmed V and J ends, which lost 2 bases and 1 base, there was a span of 6 bases. From germline, CDR1 is LNHDA and CDR2 SQIVND (reference sequence). The CDR3 extends over 15 amino acids.

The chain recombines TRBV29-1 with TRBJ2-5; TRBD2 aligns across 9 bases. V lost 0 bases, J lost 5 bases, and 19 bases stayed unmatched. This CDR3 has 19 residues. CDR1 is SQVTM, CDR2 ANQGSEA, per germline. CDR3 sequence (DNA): TGCAGCGTTGAAGAGGGCGTATGGGTGTCGCGGGAGGGCCGTGAGACCCAGTACTTC. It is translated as CSVEEGVWVSREGRETQYF.

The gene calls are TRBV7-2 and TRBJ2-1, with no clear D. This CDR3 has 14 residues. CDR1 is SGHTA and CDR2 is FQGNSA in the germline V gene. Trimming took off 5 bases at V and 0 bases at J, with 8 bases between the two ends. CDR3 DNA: TGTGCCAGCAGCGCCCAGAACTCCTACAATGAGCAGTTCTTC. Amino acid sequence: CASSAQNSYNEQFF.

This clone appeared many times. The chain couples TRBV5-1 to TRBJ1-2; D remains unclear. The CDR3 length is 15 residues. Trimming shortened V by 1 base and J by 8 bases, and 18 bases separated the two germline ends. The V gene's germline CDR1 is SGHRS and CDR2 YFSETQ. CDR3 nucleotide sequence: TGCGCCAGCAGCTTGAGTGAGGGCGGCCCGAGGGGCTACACCTTC. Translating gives CASSLSEGGPRGYTF.

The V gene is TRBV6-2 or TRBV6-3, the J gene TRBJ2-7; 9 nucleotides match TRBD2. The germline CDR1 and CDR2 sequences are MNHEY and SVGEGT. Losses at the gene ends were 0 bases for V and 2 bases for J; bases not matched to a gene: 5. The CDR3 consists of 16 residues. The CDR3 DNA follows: TGTGCCAGCAGTTACTCTACGGGACTAGCTACCTACGAGCAGTACTTC. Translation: CASSYSTGLATYEQYF.

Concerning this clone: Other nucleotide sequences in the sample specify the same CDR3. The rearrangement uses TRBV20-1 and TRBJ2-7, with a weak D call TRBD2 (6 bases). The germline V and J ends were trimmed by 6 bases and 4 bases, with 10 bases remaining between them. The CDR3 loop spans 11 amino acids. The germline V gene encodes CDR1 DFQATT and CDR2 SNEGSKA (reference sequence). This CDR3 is CSARLVYEQYF. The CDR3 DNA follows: TGCAGTGCAAGACTAGTTTACGAGCAGTACTTC.

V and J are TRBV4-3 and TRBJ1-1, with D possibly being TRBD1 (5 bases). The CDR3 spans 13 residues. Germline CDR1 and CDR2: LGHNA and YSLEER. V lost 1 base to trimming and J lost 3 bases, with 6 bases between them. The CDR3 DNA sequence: TGCGCCAGCAGCCAAGCACAGGACACTGAAGCTTTCTTT. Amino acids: CASSQAQDTEAFF.

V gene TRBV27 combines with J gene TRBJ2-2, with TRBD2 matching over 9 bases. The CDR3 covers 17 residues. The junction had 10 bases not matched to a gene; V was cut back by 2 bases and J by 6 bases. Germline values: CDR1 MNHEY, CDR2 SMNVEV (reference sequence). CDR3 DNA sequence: TGTGCCAGCAGTTTAAGAGTGACTAGCGGAAAGGCCGGGGAGCTGTTTTTT. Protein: CASSLRVTSGKAGELFF.

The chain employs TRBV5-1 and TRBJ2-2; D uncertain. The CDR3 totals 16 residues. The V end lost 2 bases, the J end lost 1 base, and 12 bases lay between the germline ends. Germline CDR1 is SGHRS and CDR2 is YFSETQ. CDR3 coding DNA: TGCGCCAGCAGCTTTGACCCACAGTTGAACACCGGGGAGCTGTTTTTT. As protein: CASSFDPQLNTGELFF.

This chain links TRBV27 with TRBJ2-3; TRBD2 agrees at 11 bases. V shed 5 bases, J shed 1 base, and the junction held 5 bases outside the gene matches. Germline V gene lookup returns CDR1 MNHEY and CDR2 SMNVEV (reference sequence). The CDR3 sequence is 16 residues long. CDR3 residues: CASSPLAGGRTDTQYF. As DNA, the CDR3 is TGTGCCAGCAGTCCCTTAGCGGGAGGGCGCACAGATACGCAGTATTTT.

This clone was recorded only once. DNA for the CDR3: TGTGCCTGGAGTACGACAGGGAATCAGCCCCAGCATTTT. It yields the protein CAWSTTGNQPQHF. The chain joins TRBV30 to TRBJ1-5, with 7 bases aligning to TRBD1. The V and J ends lost 2 bases and 4 bases, in that order; junction bases with no gene match: 2. The CDR3 runs 13 residues. The germline CDR1 and CDR2 sequences are GTSNPN and SVGIG (reference sequence).

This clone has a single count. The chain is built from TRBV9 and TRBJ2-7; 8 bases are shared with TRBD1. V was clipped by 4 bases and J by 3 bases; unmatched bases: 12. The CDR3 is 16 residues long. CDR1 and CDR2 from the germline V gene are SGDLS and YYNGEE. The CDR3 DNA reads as TGTGCCAGCAGCCCCGACCCGGGACAGGCGTACTACGAGCAGTACTTC. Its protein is CASSPDPGQAYYEQYF. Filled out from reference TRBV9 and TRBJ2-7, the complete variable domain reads DSGVTQTPKHLITATGQRVTLRCSPRSGDLSVYWYQQSLDQGLQFLIQYYNGEERAKGNILERFSAQQFPDLHSELNLSSLELGDSALYFCASSPDPGQAYYEQYFGPGTRLTVT.

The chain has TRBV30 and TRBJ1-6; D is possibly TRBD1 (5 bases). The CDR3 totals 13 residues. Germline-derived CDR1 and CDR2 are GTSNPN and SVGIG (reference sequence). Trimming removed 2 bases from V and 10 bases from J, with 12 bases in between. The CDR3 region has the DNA TGTGCCTGGAGTATCGGGGGAAGGTCACCCCTCCACTTT. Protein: CAWSIGGRSPLHF. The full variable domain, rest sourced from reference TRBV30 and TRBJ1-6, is SQTIHQWPATLVQPVGSPLSLECTVEGTSNPNLYWYRQAAGRGLQLLFYSVGIGQISSEVPQNLSASRPQDRQFILSSKKLLLSDSGFYLCAWSIGGRSPLHFGNGTRLTVT.

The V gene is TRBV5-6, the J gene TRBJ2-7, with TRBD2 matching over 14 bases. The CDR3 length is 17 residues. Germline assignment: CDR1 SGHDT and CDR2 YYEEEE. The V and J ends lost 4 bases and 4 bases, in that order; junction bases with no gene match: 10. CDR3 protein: CASSHGLAGGFGYEQYF. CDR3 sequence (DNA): TGTGCCAGCAGCCACGGACTAGCGGGGGGATTCGGTTACGAGCAGTACTTC.

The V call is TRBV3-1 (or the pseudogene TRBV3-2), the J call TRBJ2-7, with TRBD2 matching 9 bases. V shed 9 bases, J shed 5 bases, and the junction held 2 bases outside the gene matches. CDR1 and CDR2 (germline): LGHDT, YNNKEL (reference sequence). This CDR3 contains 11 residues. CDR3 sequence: CASSGGHEQYF. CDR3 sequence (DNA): TGTGCCAGTAGCGGGGGCCACGAGCAGTACTTC.

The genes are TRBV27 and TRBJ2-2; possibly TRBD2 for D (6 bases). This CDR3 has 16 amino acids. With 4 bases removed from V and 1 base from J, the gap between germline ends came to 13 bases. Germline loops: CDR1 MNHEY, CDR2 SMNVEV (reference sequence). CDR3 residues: CASSWAGGENTGELFF. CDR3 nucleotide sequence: TGTGCCAGCAGTTGGGCGGGCGGGGAGAACACCGGGGAGCTGTTTTTT.

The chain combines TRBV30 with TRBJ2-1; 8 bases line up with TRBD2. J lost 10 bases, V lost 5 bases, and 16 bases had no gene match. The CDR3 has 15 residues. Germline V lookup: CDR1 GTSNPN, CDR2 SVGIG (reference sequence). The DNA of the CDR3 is TGTGCCTGGGGCCGAAGCGGGGGCCTAGCCGCCGAGCAGTTCTTC. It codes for CAWGRSGGLAAEQFF.

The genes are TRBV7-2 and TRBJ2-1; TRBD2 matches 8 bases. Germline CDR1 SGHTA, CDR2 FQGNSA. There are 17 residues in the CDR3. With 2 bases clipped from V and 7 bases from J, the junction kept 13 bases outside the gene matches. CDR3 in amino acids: CASSLYRSGLAGNEQFF. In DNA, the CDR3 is TGTGCCAGCAGCTTATATAGGTCTGGACTAGCAGGTAATGAGCAGTTCTTC.